The entry below describes one T cell receptor beta chain. This record comes from a study of blood T cell repertoires in COVID-19. In the study overall: The samples span acute and convalescent COVID-19 from the United States, Italy and Spain.

Per the study methods: Quantification of nucleated cells was approximated via reference gene primer amplification. Libraries were prepared by immunoSEQ multiplex PCR; TCRdb keeps only in-frame clonotypes and omits some of them. V and J calls plus clone size are reproduced from that table; the DNA served to infer D and trimming. The sample lists 250,000 to 300,000 clones, about nine tenths occurring once. The study drew participants aged roughly 18 to 95 years from about two dozen US areas. The CDR3 loop spans 14 amino acids. Looked up from germline, CDR1 is MNHEY and CDR2 is SVGAGI. V trimming: 4 bases; J trimming: 4 bases; junction bases outside the gene matches: 4.

The sample consisted of PBMCs or T cells enriched from blood (not recorded which). The J gene is TRBJ1-1, the V gene TRBV6-5, with 9 positions matching TRBD1. The sequence came from a woman aged 40-49 years with acute COVID-19. The CDR3 region has the DNA TGTGCCAGCAGTTTGACAGGGGGTGGCACTGAAGCTTTCTTT. It yields the protein CASSLTGGGTEAFF.